These 5 T cell receptor beta chains share one sample of origin, sequenced in a study of cytomegalovirus exposure and HLA in healthy donors. Clones were read by immunoSEQ multiplex PCR, and TCRdb kept only the in-frame ones, dropping some. Of 200,000 to 300,000 clones listed, just under 90% are singletons. The sample consisted of PBMCs. The receptors were gathered from a man between 18 and 29 years old in good health and CMV-seronegative.

The chain couples TRBV2 to TRBJ2-3, with 8 bases identical to TRBD2. Germline values: CDR1 SNHLY, CDR2 FYNNEI. The CDR3 is 14 residues long. V lost 6 bases to trimming and J lost 5 bases; unmatched junction nucleotides: 7. The CDR3 DNA sequence: TGTGCCAGCAGCCTGACTAGCGCGAGAGATACGCAGTATTTT. As protein: CASSLTSARDTQYF.

The genes are TRBV5-1 and TRBJ2-5; no clear D gene. Trimming removed 7 bases at V and 2 bases at J, with 12 bases between. Germline loops: CDR1 SGHRS, CDR2 YFSETQ. This CDR3 is 13 amino acids long. The CDR3 sequence is CASQGALQETQYF. The CDR3 region has the DNA TGCGCCAGCCAAGGAGCCTTACAAGAGACCCAGTACTTC.

The rearrangement links TRBV5-1 to TRBJ2-2; TRBD1 agrees at 7 bases. J lost 3 bases, V lost 6 bases, and 17 bases had no gene match. The germline gives CDR1 SGHRS, CDR2 YFSETQ. This CDR3 region has 18 residues. CDR3 sequence: CASKRGVETGLYTGELFF. CDR3 bases: TGCGCCAGCAAGAGAGGAGTCGAGACAGGGCTGTACACCGGGGAGCTGTTTTTT. The full variable domain, with the rest looked up from reference TRBV5-1 and TRBJ2-2, is KAGVTQTPRYLIKTRGQQVTLSCSPISGHRSVSWYQQTPGQGLQFLFEYFSETQRNKGNFPGRFSGRQFSNSRSEMNVSTLELGDSALYLCASKRGVETGLYTGELFFGEGSRLTVL.

J is TRBJ2-4 and V is TRBV29-1; the D gene is possibly TRBD1 (7 bases). Germline lookup yields CDR1 SQVTM and CDR2 ANQGSEA. This CDR3 comprises 12 residues. The ends were cut back, 4 bases at V and 8 bases at J, with 12 bases in the middle. In nucleotides, the CDR3 is TGCAGCGTTGCTGACAGGGAGGACATTCAGTACTTC. Translation gives CSVADREDIQYF.

The chain joins TRBV7-9 to TRBJ1-4; D remains ambiguous. This CDR3 has 14 residues. In germline, CDR1 is SEHNR, CDR2 FQNEAQ (reference sequence). V was cut by 2 bases and J by 4 bases, with 8 bases left in between. CDR3 loop: CASSLMAVNEKLFF. The CDR3 DNA reads TGTGCCAGCAGCTTAATGGCAGTTAATGAAAAACTGTTTTTT.